These 11 T cell receptor beta chains were sequenced from one sample in a study of pediatric ulcerative colitis (dated by TCRdb to about 2019). During colonoscopy, one to two pinch biopsies were obtained from the rectum for research. To prepare the library, the immunoSEQ multiplex PCR assay was applied. Imported from immuneACCESS, the table was reduced by TCRdb to in-frame sequences with V and J called. These copies leave out some clones; in studies compared against another copy, an unresolved V gene accounts for under half, and the cause of the remainder is not known. The sample records fewer than 30,000 clones, 55% to 75% of which are singletons. Over 6.5% of the sample is in the top ten clones. The sequenced material came from gut tissue. The receptor source for this set is a boy under 18 with severe ulcerative colitis.

On this clone itself: The junction departs from germline at one end; a sequencing error may be responsible. This chain links TRBV2 with TRBJ2-7; the match to TRBD2 covers 12 bases. The CDR3 contains 11 residues. The germline V gene encodes CDR1 SNHLY and CDR2 FYNNEI. CDR3 sequence (DNA): TGTGCCAGCAGCCTAGCGGGAGGGCCATCTTTC. It translates to CASSLAGGPSF.

CDR3 bases: TGCGCCAGCAGCTTTAAAGGGGGAGACACCGGGGAGCTGTTTTTT. Its translation: CASSFKGGDTGELFF. The chain joins TRBV5-1 to TRBJ2-2; tentatively, D is TRBD1 (6 bases). From germline, CDR1 is SGHRS and CDR2 YFSETQ. The length of the CDR3 is 15 residues. Trimming left V 2 bases short and J 3 bases short, with 11 bases between.

This clone was counted only a few times. This chain links TRBV5-1 with TRBJ2-2; 8 bases agree with TRBD1. There are 16 residues in the CDR3. Germline lookup yields CDR1 SGHRS and CDR2 YFSETQ. The V and J ends lost 4 bases and 5 bases, in that order; junction bases with no gene match: 10. The CDR3 DNA sequence: TGCGCCAGCAGCCTCAGTCCCGGGACAGGTACCGGGGAGCTGTTTTTT. The encoded protein is CASSLSPGTGTGELFF.

The chain recombines TRBV7-9 with TRBJ1-4; 9 bases are shared with TRBD1. CDR1 and CDR2 (germline): SEHNR, FQNEAQ (reference sequence). There are 16 residues in the CDR3. Germline trimming cut 6 bases from V and 10 bases from J; bases unmatched to any gene: 15. CDR3 sequence (DNA): TGTGCCAGCAGTTCTCTGGTGGGACAGGGAGGAGGAAAACTGTTTTTT. Its translation: CASSSLVGQGGGKLFF.

The chain employs TRBV29-1 and TRBJ2-7, with a tentative D call TRBD2 (5 bases). Germline CDR1 SQVTM, CDR2 ANQGSEA. V was pared by 5 bases and J by 5 bases, with 16 bases between. The CDR3 has 13 amino acids. For the CDR3, the DNA is TGCAGCGTTTTACCCCGGGGTAAGAACGAGCAGTACTTC. Translated: CSVLPRGKNEQYF.

This clone has a handful of counts. This sequence joins TRBV18 and TRBJ2-1; weak D call: TRBD2 (5 bases). CDR1 is KGHSH, CDR2 LQKENI, per germline. The CDR3 runs to 14 residues. V lost 0 bases and J 9 bases, leaving 12 bases between the germline ends. CDR3 region: CASSPPTSTGEQFF. The CDR3 DNA follows: TGTGCCAGCTCACCACCTACTAGTACGGGTGAGCAGTTCTTC. Using reference TRBV18 and TRBJ2-1 for the parts outside the CDR3, the full variable domain is NAGVMQNPRHLVRRRGQEARLRCSPMKGHSHVYWYRQLPEEGLKFMVYLQKENIIDESGMPKERFSAEFPKEGPSILRIQQVVRGDSAAYFCASSPPTSTGEQFFGPGTRLTVL.

This rearrangement joins TRBV6-1 to TRBJ2-7; 8 bases match TRBD2. The germline V gene has CDR1 MNHNS and CDR2 SASEGT. The CDR3 loop spans 15 amino acids. The junction had 9 bases not matched to a gene; V was cut back by 6 bases and J by 2 bases. In nucleotides, the CDR3 is TGTGCCAGCAGGGTGTATCTAGCGGGTACCTACGAGCAGTACTTC. As protein: CASRVYLAGTYEQYF.

The gene calls are TRBV4-1 and TRBJ2-1; TRBD1 aligns across 8 bases. The germline CDR1 and CDR2 sequences are MGHRA and YSYEKL. This CDR3 has 15 residues. V shed 1 base, J shed 6 bases, and the junction held 5 bases outside the gene matches. CDR3 coding DNA: TGCGCCAGCAGCCAAGGAGGACAGGGAGCCAATGAGCAGTTCTTC. Residues: CASSQGGQGANEQFF.

This clone was detected once. The chain carries TRBV5-1 and TRBJ2-7, with a possible D match to TRBD2 (5 bases). V shed 4 bases and J shed 5 bases, with 16 bases lying between them. Germline V gene data show CDR1 as SGHRS and CDR2 as YFSETQ. The CDR3 covers 14 residues. The CDR3 loop reads CASSPVGSVHEQYF. CDR3 DNA sequence: TGCGCCAGCAGCCCGGTGGGGAGTGTTCACGAGCAGTACTTC.

This chain links TRBV7-3 with TRBJ2-1; TRBD2 agrees at 8 bases. J lost 5 bases, V lost 5 bases, and 5 bases had no gene match. This CDR3 comprises 14 residues. From germline, CDR1 is SGHTA and CDR2 FQGTGA. As DNA, the CDR3 is TGTGCCAGCAGCCCGTCACTAGCGGACAATGAGCAGTTCTTC. Protein: CASSPSLADNEQFF. Full variable domain (outside the CDR3, taken from reference TRBV7-3 and TRBJ2-1): GAGVSQTPSNKVTEKGKYVELRCDPISGHTALYWYRQSLGQGPEFLIYFQGTGAADDSGLPNDRFFAVRPEGSVSTLKIQRTERGDSAVYLCASSPSLADNEQFFGPGTRLTVL.

The gene calls are TRBV6-1 and TRBJ2-6, with unresolved D. Germline assignment: CDR1 MNHNS and CDR2 SASEGT. Trimming shortened V by 0 bases and J by 1 base, and 7 bases separated the two germline ends. CDR3 length: 16 residues. DNA for the CDR3: TGTGCCAGCAGTGAAGCGCTGATGTCTGGGGCCAACGTCCTGACTTTC. Translating it yields CASSEALMSGANVLTF.